Ten or more counts support the clone carrying this TCR beta chain. CDR1 SGHRS and CDR2 YFSETQ come from the germline V gene. The CDR3 is made up of 14 amino acids. The V end lost 4 bases, the J end lost 0 bases, and 11 bases lay between the germline ends. An equimolar mix of two oligonucleotides served as the beta constant-region primer for TRBC1 and TRBC2. The ligated cDNA underwent four PCR rounds using SP2 and nested alpha and beta constant-region primers. TCRdb re-called the UMI-ligation and nested PCR reads through MiXCR, storing one row per CDR3 protein. The sample records about 120,000 distinct CDR3 sequences, 30% to 45% being singletons. These data are taken from a study of naive and memory T cell subsets.

The chain is built from TRBV5-1 and TRBJ2-7; D gene unclear. The source is a human donor in good health. Sequencing input: central memory CD4+ T cells from blood. The CDR3 loop is CASSPDAHSYEQYF. CDR3 nucleotide sequence: TGCGCCAGCAGCCCGGACGCACACTCCTACGAGCAGTACTTC.